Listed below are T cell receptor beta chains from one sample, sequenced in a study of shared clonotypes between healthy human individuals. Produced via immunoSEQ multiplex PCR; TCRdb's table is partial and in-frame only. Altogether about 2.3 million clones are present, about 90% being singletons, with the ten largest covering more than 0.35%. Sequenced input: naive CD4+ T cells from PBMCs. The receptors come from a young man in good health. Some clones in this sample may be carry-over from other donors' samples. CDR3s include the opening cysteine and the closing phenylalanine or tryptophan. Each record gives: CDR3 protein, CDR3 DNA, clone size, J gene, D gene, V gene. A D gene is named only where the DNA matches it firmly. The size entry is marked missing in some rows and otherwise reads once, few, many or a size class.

CASSLLYRPNTEAFF | TGCGCCAGCAGCTTGTTATACAGACCCAACACTGAAGCTTTCTTT | NA | TRBJ1-1 | NA | TRBV5-1
CASNRLYSYEQYF | TGTGCCAGCAACCGGCTCTATTCCTACGAGCAGTACTTC | NA | TRBJ2-7 | NA | TRBV6-1
CASSLGVALYNEQFF | TGCGCCAGCAGCTTGGGGGTAGCGTTATACAATGAGCAGTTCTTC | NA | TRBJ2-1 | NA | TRBV5-1
CAISEAFNSGELFF | TGTGCCATCAGTGAGGCCTTTAACAGCGGGGAGCTGTTTTTT | once | TRBJ2-2 | NA | TRBV10-3
CAWCRQGLETQYF | TGTGCCTGGTGTAGACAGGGGTTGGAGACCCAGTACTTC | NA | TRBJ2-5 | TRBD1 | TRBV30
CASSMHYGYTF | TGTGCCAGCAGTATGCACTATGGCTACACCTTC | NA | TRBJ1-2 | NA | TRBV6-1
CASSLAGPHTDNEQFF | TGCGCCAGCAGCTTGGCAGGCCCCCACACCGACAATGAGCAGTTCTTC | NA | TRBJ2-1 | NA | TRBV5-1
CASSLQALMNTEAFF | TGTGCCAGCAGCTTGCAAGCCCTAATGAACACTGAAGCTTTCTTT | once | TRBJ1-1 | NA | TRBV7-9
CASRNTGSHEQYF | TGTGCCAGCAGGAACACAGGTTCCCACGAGCAGTACTTC | once | TRBJ2-7 | NA | TRBV6-5
CASSELTSVIDEQFF | TGTGCCAGCAGTGAACTTACTAGCGTCATAGATGAGCAGTTCTTC | NA | TRBJ2-1 | TRBD2 | TRBV2
CASSPGRMNQPQHF | TGTGCCAGCAGCCCCGGACGGATGAATCAGCCCCAGCATTTT | NA | TRBJ1-5 | NA | TRBV6-1
CASSLGGAAPYEQYF | TGTGCCAGCAGTTTGGGAGGGGCCGCCCCCTACGAGCAGTACTTC | NA | TRBJ2-7 | TRBD2 | TRBV28
CASSDVADTDTQYF | TGTGCCAGCAGCGATGTAGCGGACACAGATACGCAGTATTTT | once | TRBJ2-3 | NA | TRBV7-2
CASAAGAVAEKLFF | TGTGCCAGCGCTGCAGGGGCGGTCGCTGAAAAACTGTTTTTT | NA | TRBJ1-4 | NA | TRBV7-9
CASSKNSGSNSPLHF | TGTGCCAGCAGCAAGAATTCGGGGTCTAATTCACCCCTCCACTTT | once | TRBJ1-6 | NA | TRBV11-3
CASSVEDPSANEQFF | TGTGCCAGCAGCGTCGAGGACCCTTCTGCCAATGAGCAGTTCTTC | NA | TRBJ2-1 | NA | TRBV9
CASSPRVREEKLFF | TGTGCCAGTAGTCCCCGGGTAAGGGAAGAAAAACTGTTTTTT | NA | TRBJ1-4 | NA | TRBV19
CASSPPHTGANVLTF | TGTGCCAGCTCACCACCGCACACTGGGGCCAACGTCCTGACTTTC | once | TRBJ2-6 | NA | TRBV18
CASSLEGGKLFF | TGCGCCAGCAGCTTGGAGGGGGGGAAACTGTTTTTT | NA | TRBJ1-4 | NA | TRBV5-1
CASNRDRANEKLFF | TGTGCCAGCAACCGGGACAGGGCTAATGAAAAACTGTTTTTT | NA | TRBJ1-4 | TRBD1 | TRBV2
CASSLSPGASEETQYF | TGTGCCAGCAGCTTATCTCCGGGAGCGTCTGAAGAGACCCAGTACTTC | NA | TRBJ2-5 | NA | TRBV7-2
CASSLVLQAKASEQFF | TGCGCCAGCAGCCTCGTTCTCCAGGCCAAAGCGAGTGAGCAGTTCTTC | NA | TRBJ2-1 | NA | TRBV4-1
CASSHRTSGRESYNEQFF | TGCGCCAGCAGTCACCGGACTAGCGGGAGAGAGTCCTACAATGAGCAGTTCTTC | NA | TRBJ2-1 | TRBD2 | TRBV23-1
CASSEAGVSEQYF | TGTGCCAGCAGTGAAGCGGGGGTCAGCGAGCAGTACTTC | NA | TRBJ2-7 | TRBD2 | TRBV25-1
CASSSRTGDGNQPQHF | TGCGCCAGCAGCTCCCGGACAGGGGACGGCAATCAGCCCCAGCATTTT | NA | TRBJ1-5 | TRBD1 | TRBV4-1
CASSYSSLSNQPQHF | TGTGCCAGCAGTTACTCGTCTCTCTCCAATCAGCCCCAGCATTTT | NA | TRBJ1-5 | NA | TRBV6-6
CASSEMPPRRVAKNIQYF | TGTGCCAGCAGTGAAATGCCCCCGCGGCGGGTAGCCAAAAACATTCAGTACTTC | once | TRBJ2-4 | NA | TRBV6-1
CSVGQVSGNTIYF | TGCAGCGTCGGCCAGGTTTCTGGAAACACCATATATTTT | NA | TRBJ1-3 | NA | TRBV29-1
CASSEELLRASPRGYTF | TGTGCCAGCAGTGAAGAACTTCTTAGGGCCTCCCCCCGTGGCTACACCTTC | NA | TRBJ1-2 | NA | TRBV2
CASSLARGSYEQYF | TGTGCCAGCAGCTTAGCCAGGGGGAGCTACGAGCAGTACTTC | few | TRBJ2-7 | TRBD1 | TRBV11-2
CASSQDRNEKLFF | TGTGCCAGCTCACAGGACAGAAATGAAAAACTGTTTTTT | NA | TRBJ1-4 | NA | TRBV18
CASRPNGAPDTQYF | TGTGCCAGCAGGCCAAACGGGGCCCCAGATACGCAGTATTTT | NA | TRBJ2-3 | NA | TRBV5-6
CASSFPGETQYF | TGCGCCAGCAGCTTTCCGGGAGAGACCCAGTACTTC | NA | TRBJ2-5 | NA | TRBV5-1
CASSIRRRQGEWGELFF | TGTGCCAGCAGTATTCGCCGAAGACAGGGGGAGTGGGGGGAGCTGTTTTTT | NA | TRBJ2-2 | TRBD1 | TRBV27
CASSDRLGEIGETQYF | TGTGCCAGCAGCGATCGACTAGGAGAAATAGGGGAGACCCAGTACTTC | NA | TRBJ2-5 | NA | TRBV4-2
CASSLTSTNTEAFF | TGTGCCAGCAGCTTAACTTCTACGAACACTGAAGCTTTCTTT | NA | TRBJ1-1 | NA | TRBV7-3
CASSQDGGRTQYF | TGCGCCAGCAGCCAAGATGGGGGGCGGACCCAGTACTTC | NA | TRBJ2-5 | NA | TRBV4-1
CASSKTSGRINEQFF | TGTGCCAGCAGCAAAACTAGCGGGAGGATTAATGAGCAGTTCTTC | NA | TRBJ2-1 | TRBD2 | TRBV6-5
CATSRDGTVVTQYF | TGTGCCACCAGCAGAGACGGGACAGTAGTTACGCAGTATTTT | NA | TRBJ2-3 | TRBD1 | TRBV15
CASSMGLAGGYEQYF | TGTGCCAGCAGCATGGGACTAGCGGGAGGTTACGAGCAGTACTTC | NA | TRBJ2-7 | TRBD2 | TRBV5-4
CASSSWSSQETQYF | TGCGCCAGCAGCTCCTGGTCTAGCCAAGAGACCCAGTACTTC | NA | TRBJ2-5 | NA | TRBV5-1
CASSIGTASGNTIYF | TGCGCCAGCAGCATCGGGACGGCCTCTGGAAACACCATATATTTT | NA | TRBJ1-3 | NA | TRBV5-1
CSVESVNEQFF | TGCAGCGTTGAATCGGTGAATGAGCAGTTCTTC | NA | TRBJ2-1 | NA | TRBV29-1
CASSVLDVRTSGNTIYF | TGTGCCAGCAGCGTATTGGACGTCCGGACCTCTGGAAACACCATATATTTT | NA | TRBJ1-3 | NA | TRBV9
CASSVGEGGFGYTF | TGTGCCAGCAGCGTAGGGGAGGGAGGTTTCGGCTACACCTTC | once | TRBJ1-2 | NA | TRBV9
CASSQDRPPETQYF | TGTGCCAGCTCCCAAGATCGACCGCCAGAGACCCAGTACTTC | NA | TRBJ2-5 | NA | TRBV18
CSVEDPEEKLFF | TGCAGCGTTGAAGATCCGGAAGAAAAACTGTTTTTT | NA | TRBJ1-4 | NA | TRBV29-1
CASSLKGSSYEQYF | TGTGCCAGCAGCTTAAAGGGGAGTTCCTACGAGCAGTACTTC | NA | TRBJ2-7 | NA | TRBV13
CASSQGVGQGANNGYTF | TGCGCCAGCAGCCAAGGAGTAGGTCAGGGGGCAAATAATGGCTACACCTTC | NA | TRBJ1-2 | TRBD1 | TRBV4-3
CASSLGPERGQFF | TGTGCCAGCAGTCTCGGGCCCGAACGTGGGCAGTTCTTC | NA | TRBJ2-1 | NA | TRBV2
CASRAGDYEQYF | TGTGCCAGCAGGGCGGGAGACTACGAGCAGTACTTC | NA | TRBJ2-7 | TRBD2 | TRBV2
CASSLVASTDTQYF | TGTGCCAGCAGCCTGGTCGCTAGCACAGATACGCAGTATTTT | NA | TRBJ2-3 | NA | TRBV7-9
CASSLGSLGVF | TGTGCCAGCAGTTTGGGTAGCCTCGGGGTCTTC | NA | TRBJ2-1 | NA | TRBV28
CASSFPGLAATQYF | TGTGCCAGCAGCTTCCCGGGACTAGCAGCGACCCAGTACTTC | NA | TRBJ2-5 | TRBD2 | TRBV5-5